This T cell receptor (beta chain) was sequenced during a study of T cell responses to AZD1222 COVID-19 vaccine. The germline V gene has CDR1 MGHRA and CDR2 YSYEKL. Trimming stripped 0 bases from V and 3 bases from J, with 8 bases between. The CDR3 is 14 residues long. TCRdb's copy holds only in-frame clones and misses some; the assay was immunoSEQ multiplex PCR. The data contain 130,000 or so clones, around 84% of them singletons. Whole-study findings and limits: Close to half of spike-specific TCRs reportedly recognize unmutated variant regions. The donor cohort was predominantly white British with a female majority, and clonal diversity may have been underestimated. Repertoire sampling happened only post peak T cell response. Once two AZD1222 doses were given, Spike-specific TCR breadth and depth went up.

Note on this clone: Its target is not known.

The chain has TRBV4-1 and TRBJ1-2; D possibly corresponds to TRBD1 (5 bases). The specimen comprised peripheral blood, sampled on day 0 of AZD1222 vaccination. The TCR sequence derives from an adult in good health. CDR3 nucleotides: TGCGCCAGCAGCCAAGAAGAGGGGTACTATGGCTACACCTTC. It translates to CASSQEEGYYGYTF.